The 23 T cell receptor beta chains below come from one sample, sequenced in a study of blood T cell repertoires in COVID-19. Sequencing was performed with immunoSEQ multiplex PCR; in TCRdb, only in-frame clones are kept and a portion is missing. This sample carries approximately 93,000 clones, 55% to 75% of them seen once, and the ten largest clones take over 13%. Input material: peripheral blood. Receptors were obtained from an elderly woman with acute or convalescent COVID-19.

In regard to this clone: The junction differs from germline at one of its ends, possibly a read error. The chain employs TRBV9 and TRBJ2-3; no definite D call. The CDR3 spans 14 residues. CDR1 SGDLS and CDR2 YYNGEE come from the germline V gene. CDR3 DNA: TGTGCCAGCACCGTAGATAGTATCACAGATACGCAGTATTTT. Encoded protein: CASTVDSITDTQYF. The complete variable domain, with remaining parts taken from reference TRBV9 and TRBJ2-3, reads DSGVTQTPKHLITATGQRVTLRCSPRSGDLSVYWYQQSLDQGLQFLIQYYNGEERAKGNILERFSAQQFPDLHSELNLSSLELGDSALYFCASTVDSITDTQYFGPGTRLTVL.

The CDR3 spells CASSIGRGNGFGRAFF. In nucleotides, the CDR3 is TGTGCCAGTAGTATAGGCAGGGGGAATGGGTTCGGGCGAGCTTTCTTT. The rearrangement uses TRBV19 and TRBJ1-1; 7 bases map to TRBD1. The CDR3 covers 16 residues. CDR1 and CDR2 from the germline V gene are LNHDA and SQIVND (reference sequence). Trimming at V came to 1 base and at J to 10 bases, leaving 15 bases not matched to a gene.

The V and J genes are TRBV5-5 and TRBJ2-7; TRBD1 matches 9 bases. The trim removed 4 bases at V and 2 bases at J, leaving 7 bases unmatched. The CDR3 has 15 amino acids. Germline lookup yields CDR1 SGHKS and CDR2 YYEKEE (reference sequence). CDR3 in amino acids: CASSTGTGRTYEQYF. The CDR3 DNA reads TGTGCCAGCAGCACCGGGACAGGGCGGACCTACGAGCAGTACTTC.

The J gene is TRBJ2-1, the V gene TRBV18, with 14 bases aligning to TRBD2. Germline values: CDR1 KGHSH, CDR2 LQKENI. The CDR3 is 18 amino acids. V lost 3 bases, J lost 7 bases, and 11 bases stayed unmatched. Here the CDR3 DNA reads TGTGCCAGCTCACCGGGACTAGCGGGGGCCACCTCGAGGAATGAGCAGTTCTTC. Translation gives CASSPGLAGATSRNEQFF.

The chain employs TRBV5-3 and TRBJ1-4; D uncertain. TRBV5-3 is filed as an ORF, its function uncertain. Trimming shortened V by 6 bases and J by 7 bases, and 13 bases separated the two germline ends. The CDR3 loop spans 13 amino acids. DNA for the CDR3: TGTGCCAGAAAGAGACCGAGGAGTGAAAAACTGTTTTTT. Protein product: CARKRPRSEKLFF.

The chain is built from TRBV27 and TRBJ1-4, with D hard to call. Trimming removed 5 bases from V and 5 bases from J, with 12 bases in between. The length of the CDR3 is 14 residues. Germline V CDR1 and CDR2: MNHEY, SMNVEV (reference sequence). CDR3 nucleotides: TGTGCCAGCAGTCCAAGGTTGAGGAATGAAAAACTGTTTTTT. Its translation: CASSPRLRNEKLFF.

The chain has TRBV30 and TRBJ1-1; D unclear. Germline V gives CDR1 GTSNPN, CDR2 SVGIG (reference sequence). V lost 7 bases, J lost 4 bases, and 10 bases lay in between. This CDR3 is 11 amino acids long. The chain's CDR3 is CASAGSTEAFF. Written as DNA, the CDR3 is TGTGCCTCTGCGGGGTCCACTGAAGCTTTCTTT.

The J gene is TRBJ1-4, the V gene TRBV30, with a weak D call TRBD1 (5 bases). CDR3 length equals 14 residues. V was cut by 0 bases and J by 5 bases, with 10 bases left in between. Looked up from germline, CDR1 is GTSNPN and CDR2 is SVGIG (reference sequence). The CDR3 DNA reads TGTGCCTGGAGTGTTGACAGCCTAAATGAAAAACTGTTTTTT. This codes for CAWSVDSLNEKLFF.

The CDR3 DNA reads as TGTGCCAGCAGCCCCAAGGTCCCCCGGCAGGGAGGGTCTGGCTACACCTTC. Residues: CASSPKVPRQGGSGYTF. The chain has TRBV14 and TRBJ1-2; perhaps TRBD1 as D (5 bases). This CDR3 has 17 residues. Germline CDR1 is SGHDN and CDR2 is FVKESK. Trimming took off 4 bases at V and 7 bases at J, with 25 bases between the two ends.

V is TRBV4-3 and J is TRBJ2-2, with D unclear. The CDR3 extends over 13 amino acids. The V gene's germline CDR1 is LGHNA and CDR2 YSLEER. Trimming removed 4 bases at V and 3 bases at J, with 6 bases between. In DNA form, the CDR3 reads TGCGCCAGCAGCCTACGGGACACCGGGGAGCTGTTTTTT. It specifies CASSLRDTGELFF.

The genes are TRBV6-2 or TRBV6-3 and TRBJ2-7, with D uncertain. Trimming left V 4 bases short and J 7 bases short, with 11 bases between. The CDR3 is made up of 12 amino acids. From germline, CDR1 is MNHEY and CDR2 SVGEGT. The CDR3 DNA reads as TGTGCCAGCAGTTTTTCCCCTCGGGAGCAGTACTTC. This encodes CASSFSPREQYF.

In this sample, this clone turned up a few times. CDR3 region: CASSTTGTSHYNEQFF. The CDR3, as DNA: TGTGCCAGCAGCACAACCGGGACATCTCATTACAATGAGCAGTTCTTC. J is TRBJ2-1 and V is TRBV5-6; TRBD1 is a possible D gene (6 bases). This CDR3 region has 16 residues. Between the trimmed V and J ends, which lost 4 bases and 4 bases, there was a span of 18 bases. Germline CDR1 reads SGHDT; CDR2 reads YYEEEE.

The chain uses TRBV4-2 and TRBJ2-2; TRBD2 aligns across 9 bases. The CDR3 is made up of 15 amino acids. V lost 1 base and J lost 9; bases outside the gene matches: 6. From germline, CDR1 is LGHNA and CDR2 YNFKEQ. The CDR3 is CASSQATSGVRELFF. In nucleotides, the CDR3 is TGTGCCAGCAGCCAAGCGACTAGCGGTGTCCGGGAGCTGTTTTTT.

J is TRBJ1-1 and V is TRBV12-3 or TRBV12-4; 8 nucleotides match TRBD1. The CDR3 runs 12 residues. J lost 8 bases, V lost 3 bases, and 2 bases had no gene match. CDR3 amino acids: CASSFRDREAFF. CDR3 sequence (DNA): TGTGCCAGCAGTTTTCGGGACAGGGAAGCTTTCTTT.

The chain uses TRBV27 and TRBJ1-6, with a possible D match to TRBD1 (5 bases). The CDR3 runs to 15 residues. Germline V lookup: CDR1 MNHEY, CDR2 SMNVEV (reference sequence). Trimming stripped 5 bases from V and 9 bases from J, with 17 bases between. In DNA, the CDR3 is TGTGCCAGCAGTCCCCTGGCAGGGAGGAGTTCACCCCTCCACTTT. This gives the protein CASSPLAGRSSPLHF.

The chain has TRBV7-3 and TRBJ2-3, with 9 bases matching TRBD2. The junction had 3 bases not matched to a gene; V was cut back by 0 bases and J by 5 bases. From germline, CDR1 is SGHTA and CDR2 FQGTGA. This CDR3 spans 15 amino acids. The CDR3 region has the DNA TGTGCCAGCAGCTTAACCGGGACTAGCTTAGATACGCAGTATTTT. Its translation is CASSLTGTSLDTQYF.

This sequence joins TRBV5-1 and TRBJ2-7, with 7 bases fitting TRBD1. This CDR3 contains 14 residues. V was pared by 4 bases and J by 4 bases, with 8 bases of the junction left unmatched. The germline V gene encodes CDR1 SGHRS and CDR2 YFSETQ. The CDR3 region is CASSEQGQKYEQYF. In nucleotides, the CDR3 is TGCGCCAGCAGCGAACAGGGACAGAAATACGAGCAGTACTTC.

CDR3 sequence reads: CASSPKTSFYRRVGNQDTQYF. For the CDR3, the DNA is TGTGCCAGCAGCCCGAAAACGTCCTTCTACAGGCGAGTCGGTAACCAAGATACGCAGTATTTT. V gene TRBV7-8 combines with J gene TRBJ2-3; possibly TRBD1 for D (5 bases). V lost 5 bases to trimming and J lost 5 bases, with 35 bases between them. Germline CDR1 SGHVS, CDR2 FQNEAQ. CDR3 length: 21 amino acids.

The genes are TRBV5-5 and TRBJ2-5; perhaps TRBD1 as D (5 bases). The CDR3 is made up of 17 amino acids. Deletions cut 1 base from V and 2 bases from J, with 18 bases between. Germline CDR1 SGHKS, CDR2 YYEKEE (reference sequence). CDR3 loop: CASSLLLGQRFQETQYF. Written as DNA, the CDR3 is TGTGCCAGCAGCTTGTTACTCGGACAAAGGTTTCAAGAGACCCAGTACTTC.

The chain uses TRBV9 and TRBJ2-5; the match to TRBD2 covers 12 bases. This CDR3 region has 17 residues. CDR1 is SGDLS, CDR2 YYNGEE, per germline. Unmatched junction bases numbered 7, after V lost 2 bases and J lost 2 bases. CDR3 in DNA: TGTGCCAGCAGCGTCGGGCTAGCGGGGGGGCAACAAGAGACCCAGTACTTC. Its translation is CASSVGLAGGQQETQYF.

The chain joins TRBV7-8 to TRBJ1-2; 8 nucleotides align to TRBD1. The CDR3 extends over 14 amino acids. Unmatched junction bases numbered 9, after V lost 5 bases and J lost 7 bases. The V gene's germline CDR1 is SGHVS and CDR2 FQNEAQ. CDR3 nucleotides: TGTGCCAGCAGCCTACGACAGGGGATTGGTGGCTACACCTTC. Translating it yields CASSLRQGIGGYTF.

The V and J genes are TRBV30 and TRBJ1-4; perhaps TRBD1 as D (5 bases). The germline V gene has CDR1 GTSNPN and CDR2 SVGIG (reference sequence). V was pared by 5 bases and J by 1 base, with 8 bases between. The CDR3 loop spans 13 amino acids. The CDR3 coding sequence is TGTGCCTGGGCGCAGGGAACTAATGAAAAACTGTTTTTT. As protein: CAWAQGTNEKLFF.

The rearrangement uses TRBV4-1 and TRBJ1-1, with 8 bases lining up with TRBD1. This CDR3 has 16 residues. CDR1 and CDR2 (germline): MGHRA, YSYEKL. J was trimmed by 5 bases and V by 0 bases; bases with no gene match: 8. CDR3 loop: CASSQELQGERTEAFF. The CDR3 DNA follows: TGCGCCAGCAGCCAAGAGCTACAGGGGGAGAGAACTGAAGCTTTCTTT.